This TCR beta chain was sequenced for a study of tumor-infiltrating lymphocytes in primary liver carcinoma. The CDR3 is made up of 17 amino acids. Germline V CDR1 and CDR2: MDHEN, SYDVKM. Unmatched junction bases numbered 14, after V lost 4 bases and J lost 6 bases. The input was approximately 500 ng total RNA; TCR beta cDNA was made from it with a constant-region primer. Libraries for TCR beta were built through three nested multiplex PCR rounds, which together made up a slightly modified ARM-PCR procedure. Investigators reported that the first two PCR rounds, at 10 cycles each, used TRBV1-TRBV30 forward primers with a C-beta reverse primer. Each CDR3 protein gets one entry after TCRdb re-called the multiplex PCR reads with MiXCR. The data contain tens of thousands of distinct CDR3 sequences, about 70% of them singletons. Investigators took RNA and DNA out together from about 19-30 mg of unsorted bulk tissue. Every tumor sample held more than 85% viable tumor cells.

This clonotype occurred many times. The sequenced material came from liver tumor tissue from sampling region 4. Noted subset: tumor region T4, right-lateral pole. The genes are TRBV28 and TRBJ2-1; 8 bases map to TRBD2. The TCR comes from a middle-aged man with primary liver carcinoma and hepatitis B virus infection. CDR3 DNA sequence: TGTGCCAGCAGTTCCAACGGGGCTAGCGGGCCCTTCAATGAGCAGTTCTTC. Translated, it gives CASSSNGASGPFNEQFF.